This T cell receptor beta chain was identified in a study of T cell responses to AZD1222 COVID-19 vaccine. Overall study results and limits: White British donors predominated, females outnumbered males, and clonal diversity was possibly underestimated.

The method was immunoSEQ multiplex PCR; TCRdb's version includes in-frame clones alone and lacks a portion of them. Among approximately 150,000 clones listed, about nine tenths were seen once. The V gene end was trimmed by 7 bases and the J gene end by 6 bases; junction bases not matched to a gene: 11. The CDR3 loop spans 15 amino acids. Germline V gene data show CDR1 as MDHEN and CDR2 as SYDVKM. About this clone: Its antigen is not identified.

The source of this sequence is an adult in good health. This chain joins TRBV28 and TRBJ2-3; 9 bases align to TRBD1. Sample: peripheral blood, taken on day 0 of AZD1222 vaccination. Here the CDR3 DNA reads TGTGCCAGCAACGACGCTGGGACAGGGATTGATACGCAGTATTTT. Amino acids: CASNDAGTGIDTQYF.